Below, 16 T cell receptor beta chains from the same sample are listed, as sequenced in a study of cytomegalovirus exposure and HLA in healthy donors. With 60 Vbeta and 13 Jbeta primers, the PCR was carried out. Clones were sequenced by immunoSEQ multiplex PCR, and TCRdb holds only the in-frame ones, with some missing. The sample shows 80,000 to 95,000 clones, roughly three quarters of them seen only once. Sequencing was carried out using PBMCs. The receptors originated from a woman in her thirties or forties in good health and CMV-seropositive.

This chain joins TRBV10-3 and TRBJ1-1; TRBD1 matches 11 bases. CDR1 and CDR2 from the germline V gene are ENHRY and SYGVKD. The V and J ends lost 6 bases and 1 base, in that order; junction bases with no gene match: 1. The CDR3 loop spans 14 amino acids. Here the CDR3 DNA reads TGTGCCATCAGGGGACAGGGGGGGAACACTGAAGCTTTCTTT. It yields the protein CAIRGQGGNTEAFF.

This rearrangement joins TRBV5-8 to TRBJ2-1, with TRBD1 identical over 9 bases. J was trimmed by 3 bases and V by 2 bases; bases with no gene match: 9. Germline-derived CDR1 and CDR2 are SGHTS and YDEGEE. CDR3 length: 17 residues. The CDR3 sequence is CASSFGVGTGLYNEQFF. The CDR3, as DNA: TGTGCCAGCAGCTTTGGGGTTGGGACAGGGCTCTACAATGAGCAGTTCTTC.

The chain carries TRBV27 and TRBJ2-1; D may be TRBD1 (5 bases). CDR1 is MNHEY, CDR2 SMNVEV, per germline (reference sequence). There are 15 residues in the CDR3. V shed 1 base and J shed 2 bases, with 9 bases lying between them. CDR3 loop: CASSLWQGPYNEQFF. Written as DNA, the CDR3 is TGTGCCAGCAGTTTATGGCAGGGCCCCTACAATGAGCAGTTCTTC.

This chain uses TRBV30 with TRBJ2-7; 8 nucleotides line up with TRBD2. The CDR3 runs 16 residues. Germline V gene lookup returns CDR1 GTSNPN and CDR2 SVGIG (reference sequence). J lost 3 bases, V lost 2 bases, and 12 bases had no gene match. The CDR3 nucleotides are TGTGCCTGGAGTAGACTTACGGGAGGGCCTTTCTACGAGCAGTACTTC. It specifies CAWSRLTGGPFYEQYF. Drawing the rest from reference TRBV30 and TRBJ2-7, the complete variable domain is SQTIHQWPATLVQPVGSPLSLECTVEGTSNPNLYWYRQAAGRGLQLLFYSVGIGQISSEVPQNLSASRPQDRQFILSSKKLLLSDSGFYLCAWSRLTGGPFYEQYFGPGTRLTVT.

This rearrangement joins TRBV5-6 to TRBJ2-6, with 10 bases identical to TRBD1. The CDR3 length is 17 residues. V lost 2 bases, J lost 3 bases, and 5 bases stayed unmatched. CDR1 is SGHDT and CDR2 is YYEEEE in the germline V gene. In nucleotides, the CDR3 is TGTGCCAGCAGCTTTCAGACAGGGGGCCTTGGGGCCAACGTCCTGACTTTC. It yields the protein CASSFQTGGLGANVLTF. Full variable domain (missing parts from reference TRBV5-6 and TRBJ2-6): DAGVTQSPTHLIKTRGQQVTLRCSPKSGHDTVSWYQQALGQGPQFIFQYYEEEERQRGNFPDRFSGHQFPNYSSELNVNALLLGDSALYLCASSFQTGGLGANVLTFGAGSRLTVL.

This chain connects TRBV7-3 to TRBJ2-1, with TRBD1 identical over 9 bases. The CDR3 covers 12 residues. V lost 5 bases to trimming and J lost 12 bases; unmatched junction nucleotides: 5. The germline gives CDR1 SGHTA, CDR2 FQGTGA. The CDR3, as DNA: TGTGCCAGCAGCCCGGACAGGGGTCTGCAGTTCTTC. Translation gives CASSPDRGLQFF.

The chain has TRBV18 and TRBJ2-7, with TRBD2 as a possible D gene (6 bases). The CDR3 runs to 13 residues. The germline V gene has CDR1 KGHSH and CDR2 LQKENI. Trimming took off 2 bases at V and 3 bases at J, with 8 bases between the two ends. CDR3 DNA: TGTGCCAGCTCACCAGGAGGGAACTACGAGCAGTACTTC. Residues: CASSPGGNYEQYF.

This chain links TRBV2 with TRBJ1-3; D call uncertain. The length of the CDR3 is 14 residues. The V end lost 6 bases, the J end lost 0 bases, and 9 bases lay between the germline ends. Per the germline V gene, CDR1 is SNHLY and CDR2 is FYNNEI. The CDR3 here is CASREDLSGNTIYF. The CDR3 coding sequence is TGTGCCAGCAGGGAGGATCTCTCTGGAAACACCATATATTTT.

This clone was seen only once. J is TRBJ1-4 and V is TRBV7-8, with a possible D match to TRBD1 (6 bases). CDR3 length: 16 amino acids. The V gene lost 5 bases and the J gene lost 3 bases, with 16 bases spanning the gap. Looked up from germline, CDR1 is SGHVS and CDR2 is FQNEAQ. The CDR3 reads CASSPPHRAANEKLFF. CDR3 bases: TGTGCCAGCAGCCCCCCTCACAGGGCTGCTAATGAAAAACTGTTTTTT.

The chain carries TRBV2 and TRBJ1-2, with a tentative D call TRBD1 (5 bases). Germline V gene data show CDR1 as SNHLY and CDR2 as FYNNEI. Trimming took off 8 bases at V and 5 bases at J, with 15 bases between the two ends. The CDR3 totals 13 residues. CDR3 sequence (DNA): TGTGCCAGCGAACCGGGACTGACGTATGGCTACACCTTC. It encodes CASEPGLTYGYTF.

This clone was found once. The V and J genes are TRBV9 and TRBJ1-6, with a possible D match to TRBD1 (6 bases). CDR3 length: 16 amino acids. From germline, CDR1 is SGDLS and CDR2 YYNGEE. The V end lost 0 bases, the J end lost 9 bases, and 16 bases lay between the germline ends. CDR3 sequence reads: CASSVDRVVSGSPLHF. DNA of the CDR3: TGTGCCAGCAGCGTAGACAGGGTGGTTTCTGGTTCACCCCTCCACTTT.

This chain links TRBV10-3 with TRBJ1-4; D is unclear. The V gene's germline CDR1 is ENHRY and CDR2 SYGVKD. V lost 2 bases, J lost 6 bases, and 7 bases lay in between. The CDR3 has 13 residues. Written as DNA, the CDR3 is TGTGCCATCAGTGAGGGGCCAGATGAAAAACTGTTTTTT. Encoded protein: CAISEGPDEKLFF.

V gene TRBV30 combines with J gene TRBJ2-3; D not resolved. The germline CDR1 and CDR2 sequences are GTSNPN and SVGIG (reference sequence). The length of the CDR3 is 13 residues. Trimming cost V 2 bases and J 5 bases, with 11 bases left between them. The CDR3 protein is CAWSKRRGDTQYF. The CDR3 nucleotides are TGTGCCTGGAGTAAGAGGAGAGGAGATACGCAGTATTTT.

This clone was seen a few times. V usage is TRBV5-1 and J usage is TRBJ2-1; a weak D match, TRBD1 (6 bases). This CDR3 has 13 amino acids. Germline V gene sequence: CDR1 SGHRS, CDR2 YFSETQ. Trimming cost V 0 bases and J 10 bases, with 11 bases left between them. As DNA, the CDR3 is TGCGCCAGCAGCTTGGGGGCCGGGACAGAGCAGTTCTTC. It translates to CASSLGAGTEQFF.

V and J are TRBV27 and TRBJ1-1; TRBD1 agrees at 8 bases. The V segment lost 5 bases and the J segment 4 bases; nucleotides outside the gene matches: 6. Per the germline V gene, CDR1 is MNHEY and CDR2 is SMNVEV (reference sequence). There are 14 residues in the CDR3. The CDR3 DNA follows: TGTGCCAGCAGTCCCCGGACAGGGAGCACTGAAGCTTTCTTT. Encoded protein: CASSPRTGSTEAFF.

The CDR3 nucleotides read TGTGCCAGCAGTTTCGGAGATACGCAGTATTTT. As protein: CASSFGDTQYF. The chain carries TRBV27 and TRBJ2-3; no firm D call. The CDR3 loop spans 11 amino acids. The germline gives CDR1 MNHEY, CDR2 SMNVEV (reference sequence). The V end lost 3 bases, the J end lost 5 bases, and 3 bases lay between the germline ends.